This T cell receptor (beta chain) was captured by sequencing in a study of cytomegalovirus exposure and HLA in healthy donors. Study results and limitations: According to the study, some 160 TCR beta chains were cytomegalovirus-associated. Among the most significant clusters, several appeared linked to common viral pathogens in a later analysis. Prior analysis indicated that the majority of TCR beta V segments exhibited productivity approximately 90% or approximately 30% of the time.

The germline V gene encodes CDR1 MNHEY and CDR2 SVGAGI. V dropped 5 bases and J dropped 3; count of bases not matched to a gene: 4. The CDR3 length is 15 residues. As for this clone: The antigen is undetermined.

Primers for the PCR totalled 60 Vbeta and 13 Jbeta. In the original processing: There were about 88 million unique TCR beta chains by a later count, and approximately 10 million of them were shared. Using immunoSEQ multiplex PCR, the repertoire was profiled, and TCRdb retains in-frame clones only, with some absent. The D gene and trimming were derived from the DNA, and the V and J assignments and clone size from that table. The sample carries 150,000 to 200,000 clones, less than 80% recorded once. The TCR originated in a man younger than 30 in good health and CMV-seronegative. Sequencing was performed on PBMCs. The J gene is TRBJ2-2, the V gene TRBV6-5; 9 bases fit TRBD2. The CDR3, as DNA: TGTGCCAGCAGTCAGCGGGGGGCCTACACCGGGGAGCTGTTTTTT. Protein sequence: CASSQRGAYTGELFF.